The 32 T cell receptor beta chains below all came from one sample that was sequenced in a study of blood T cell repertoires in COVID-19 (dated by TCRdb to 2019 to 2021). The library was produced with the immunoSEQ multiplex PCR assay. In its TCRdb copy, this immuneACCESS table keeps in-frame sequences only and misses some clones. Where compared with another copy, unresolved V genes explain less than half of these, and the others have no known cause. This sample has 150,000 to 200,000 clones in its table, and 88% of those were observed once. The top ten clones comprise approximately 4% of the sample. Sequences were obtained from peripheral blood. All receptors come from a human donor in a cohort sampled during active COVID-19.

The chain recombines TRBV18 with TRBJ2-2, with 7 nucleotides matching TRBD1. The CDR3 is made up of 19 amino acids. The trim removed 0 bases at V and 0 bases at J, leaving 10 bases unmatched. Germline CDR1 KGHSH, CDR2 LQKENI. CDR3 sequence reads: CASSPPPSEGASNTGELFF. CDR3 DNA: TGTGCCAGCTCACCACCCCCCTCCGAGGGGGCATCGAACACCGGGGAGCTGTTTTTT.

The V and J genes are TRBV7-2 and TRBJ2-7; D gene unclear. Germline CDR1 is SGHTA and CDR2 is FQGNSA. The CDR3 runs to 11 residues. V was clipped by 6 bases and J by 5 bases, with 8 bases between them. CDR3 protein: CASSFADEQYF. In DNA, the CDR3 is TGTGCCAGCAGTTTCGCGGACGAGCAGTACTTC.

CDR3 in amino acids: CARHSGQGRYEQYF. The CDR3 region has the DNA TGTGCCAGGCACTCGGGACAGGGGCGGTACGAGCAGTACTTC. The chain has TRBV28 and TRBJ2-7, with 10 bases fitting TRBD1. Trimming at V came to 9 bases and at J to 4 bases, leaving 9 bases not matched to a gene. The CDR3 totals 14 residues. Germline CDR1 reads MDHEN; CDR2 reads SYDVKM.

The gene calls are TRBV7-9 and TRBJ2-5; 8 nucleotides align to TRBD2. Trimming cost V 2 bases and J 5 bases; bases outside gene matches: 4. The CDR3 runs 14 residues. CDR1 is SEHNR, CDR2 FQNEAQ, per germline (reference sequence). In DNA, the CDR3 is TGTGCCAGCAGCTTACCGGGGGGGCAGGAGACCCAGTACTTC. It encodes CASSLPGGQETQYF.

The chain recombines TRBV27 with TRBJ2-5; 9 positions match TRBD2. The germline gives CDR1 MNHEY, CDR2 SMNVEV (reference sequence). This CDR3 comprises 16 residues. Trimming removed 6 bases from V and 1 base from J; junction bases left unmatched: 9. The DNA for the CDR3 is TGTGCCAGCAGCGTTGCTAGCGGGGATGCCCAAGAGACCCAGTACTTC. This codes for CASSVASGDAQETQYF.

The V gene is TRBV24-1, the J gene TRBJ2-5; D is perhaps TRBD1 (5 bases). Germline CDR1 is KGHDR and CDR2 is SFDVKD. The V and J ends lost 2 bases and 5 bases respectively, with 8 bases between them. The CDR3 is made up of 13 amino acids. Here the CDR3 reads CATSDSGPETQYF. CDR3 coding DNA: TGTGCCACCAGTGATTCAGGGCCCGAGACCCAGTACTTC.

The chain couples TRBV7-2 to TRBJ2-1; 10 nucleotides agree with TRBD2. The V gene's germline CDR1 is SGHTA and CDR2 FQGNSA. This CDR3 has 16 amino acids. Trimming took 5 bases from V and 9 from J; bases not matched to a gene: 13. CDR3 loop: CASSHFSAGGPGEQFF. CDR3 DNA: TGTGCCAGCAGCCACTTCTCAGCGGGGGGGCCTGGTGAGCAGTTCTTC.

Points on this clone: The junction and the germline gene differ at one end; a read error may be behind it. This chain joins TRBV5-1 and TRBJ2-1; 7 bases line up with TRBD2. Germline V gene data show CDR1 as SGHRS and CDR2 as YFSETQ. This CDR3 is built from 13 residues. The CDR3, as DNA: TGCGCCAGCAGCCCTGGAGCGGGAAATGTGCAGTTCTTC. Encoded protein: CASSPGAGNVQFF.

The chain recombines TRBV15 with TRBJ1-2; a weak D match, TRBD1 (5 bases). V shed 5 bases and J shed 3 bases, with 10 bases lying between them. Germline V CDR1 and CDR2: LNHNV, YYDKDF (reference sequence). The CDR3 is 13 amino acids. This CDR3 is CATSHGGDYGYTF. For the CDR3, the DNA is TGTGCCACCAGCCACGGGGGAGACTATGGCTACACCTTC. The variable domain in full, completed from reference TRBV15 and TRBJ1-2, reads DAMVIQNPRYQVTQFGKPVTLSCSQTLNHNVMYWYQQKSSQAPKLLFHYYDKDFNNEADTPDNFQSRRPNTSFCFLDIRSPGLGDTAMYLCATSHGGDYGYTFGSGTRLTVV.

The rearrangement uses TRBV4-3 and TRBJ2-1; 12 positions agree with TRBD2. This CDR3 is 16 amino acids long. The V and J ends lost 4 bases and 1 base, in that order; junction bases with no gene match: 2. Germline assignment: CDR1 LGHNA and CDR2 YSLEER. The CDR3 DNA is TGCGCCAGCAGCCTAGGACTAGCGGGATCCTACAATGAGCAGTTCTTC. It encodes CASSLGLAGSYNEQFF.

The CDR3 here is CASAGLAGGRYNEQFF. The DNA of the CDR3 is TGTGCCAGCGCAGGACTAGCGGGGGGCCGCTACAATGAGCAGTTCTTC. This sequence joins TRBV25-1 and TRBJ2-1; 14 bases agree with TRBD2. Germline assignment: CDR1 MGHDK and CDR2 SYGVNS. The V gene end was trimmed by 8 bases and the J gene end by 3 bases; junction bases not matched to a gene: 6. This CDR3 contains 16 residues.

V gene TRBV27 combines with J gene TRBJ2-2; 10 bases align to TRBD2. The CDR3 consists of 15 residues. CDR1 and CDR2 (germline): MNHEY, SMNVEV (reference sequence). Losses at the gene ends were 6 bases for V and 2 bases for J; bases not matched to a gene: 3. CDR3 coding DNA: TGTGCCAGCAGAACTAGCGGGATCAACACCGGGGAGCTGTTTTTT. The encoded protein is CASRTSGINTGELFF.

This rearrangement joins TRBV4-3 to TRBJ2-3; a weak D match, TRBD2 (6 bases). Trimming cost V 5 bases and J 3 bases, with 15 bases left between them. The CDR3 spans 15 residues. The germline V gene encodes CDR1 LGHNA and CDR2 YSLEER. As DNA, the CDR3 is TGCGCCAGCAGCGTGGCGGGGCACGAAACAGATACGCAGTATTTT. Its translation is CASSVAGHETDTQYF.

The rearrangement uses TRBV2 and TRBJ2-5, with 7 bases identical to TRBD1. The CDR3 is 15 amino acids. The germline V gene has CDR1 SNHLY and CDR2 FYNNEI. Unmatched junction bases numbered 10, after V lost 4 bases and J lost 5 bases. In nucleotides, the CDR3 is TGTGCCAGCAGTGCCACGACAGGGCTGGGGGAGACCCAGTACTTC. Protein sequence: CASSATTGLGETQYF. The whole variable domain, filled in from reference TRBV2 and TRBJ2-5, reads EPEVTQTPSHQVTQMGQEVILRCVPISNHLYFYWYRQILGQKVEFLVSFYNNEISEKSEIFDDQFSVERPDGSNFTLKIRSTKLEDSAMYFCASSATTGLGETQYFGPGTRLLVL.

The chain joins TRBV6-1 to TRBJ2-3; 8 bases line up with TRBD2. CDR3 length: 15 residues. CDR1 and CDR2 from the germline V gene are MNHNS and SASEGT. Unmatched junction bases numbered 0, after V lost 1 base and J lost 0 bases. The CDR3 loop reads CASSEERGSTDTQYF. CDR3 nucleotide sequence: TGTGCCAGCAGTGAAGAGCGGGGGAGCACAGATACGCAGTATTTT.

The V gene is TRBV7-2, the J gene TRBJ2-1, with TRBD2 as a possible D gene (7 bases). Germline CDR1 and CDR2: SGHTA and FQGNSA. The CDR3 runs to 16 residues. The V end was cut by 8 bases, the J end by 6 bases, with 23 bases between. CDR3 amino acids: CASRIRGGGPGNEQFF. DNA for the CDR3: TGTGCCAGCCGGATCCGAGGGGGAGGGCCCGGCAATGAGCAGTTCTTC. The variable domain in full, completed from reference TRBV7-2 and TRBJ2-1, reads GAGVSQSPSNKVTEKGKDVELRCDPISGHTALYWYRQSLGQGLEFLIYFQGNSAPDKSGLPSDRFSAERTGGSVSTLTIQRTQQEDSAVYLCASRIRGGGPGNEQFFGPGTRLTVL.

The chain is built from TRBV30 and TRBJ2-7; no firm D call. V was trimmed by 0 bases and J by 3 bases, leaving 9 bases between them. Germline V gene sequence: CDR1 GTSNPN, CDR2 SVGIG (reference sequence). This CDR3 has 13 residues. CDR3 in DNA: TGTGCCTGGAGTGTTCCCCCCAGCTACGAGCAGTACTTC. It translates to CAWSVPPSYEQYF.

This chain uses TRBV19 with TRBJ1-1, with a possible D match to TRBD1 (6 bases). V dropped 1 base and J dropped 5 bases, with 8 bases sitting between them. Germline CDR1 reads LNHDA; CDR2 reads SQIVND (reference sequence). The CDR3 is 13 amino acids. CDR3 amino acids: CASSIVTGTEAFF. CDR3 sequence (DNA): TGTGCCAGTAGTATAGTAACAGGGACTGAAGCTTTCTTT. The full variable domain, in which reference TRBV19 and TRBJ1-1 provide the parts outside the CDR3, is DGGITQSPKYLFRKEGQNVTLSCEQNLNHDAMYWYRQDPGQGLRLIYYSQIVNDFQKGDIAEGYSVSREKKESFPLTVTSAQKNPTAFYLCASSIVTGTEAFFGQGTRLTVV.

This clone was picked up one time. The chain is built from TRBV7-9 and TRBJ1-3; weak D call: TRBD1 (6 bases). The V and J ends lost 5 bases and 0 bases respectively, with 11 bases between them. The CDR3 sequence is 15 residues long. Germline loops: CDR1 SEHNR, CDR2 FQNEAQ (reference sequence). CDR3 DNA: TGTGCCAGCAGCCCCCGGGACACCTCTGGAAACACCATATATTTT. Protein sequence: CASSPRDTSGNTIYF.

CDR3 sequence: CASSPREKQETQYF. CDR3 in DNA: TGTGCCAGCAGCCCGCGGGAGAAACAAGAGACCCAGTACTTC. The chain joins TRBV3-1 (or the pseudogene TRBV3-2) to TRBJ2-5, with 7 bases fitting TRBD2. J lost 2 bases, V lost 4 bases, and 4 bases had no gene match. CDR1 is LGHDT, CDR2 YNNKEL, per germline (reference sequence). The CDR3 contains 14 residues.

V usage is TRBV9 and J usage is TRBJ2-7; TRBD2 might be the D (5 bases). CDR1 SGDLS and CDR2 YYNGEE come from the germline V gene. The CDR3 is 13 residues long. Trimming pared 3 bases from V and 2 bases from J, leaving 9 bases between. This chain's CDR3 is CASSGGPAYEQYF. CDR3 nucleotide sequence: TGTGCCAGCAGCGGAGGGCCTGCCTACGAGCAGTACTTC. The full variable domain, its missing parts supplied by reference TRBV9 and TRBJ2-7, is DSGVTQTPKHLITATGQRVTLRCSPRSGDLSVYWYQQSLDQGLQFLIQYYNGEERAKGNILERFSAQQFPDLHSELNLSSLELGDSALYFCASSGGPAYEQYFGPGTRLTVT.

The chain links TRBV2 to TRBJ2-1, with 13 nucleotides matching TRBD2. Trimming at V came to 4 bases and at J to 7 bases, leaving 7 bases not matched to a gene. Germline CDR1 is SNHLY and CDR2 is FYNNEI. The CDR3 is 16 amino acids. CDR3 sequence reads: CASSAPGLAGINEQFF. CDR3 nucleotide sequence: TGTGCCAGCAGTGCACCGGGACTAGCGGGGATTAATGAGCAGTTCTTC.

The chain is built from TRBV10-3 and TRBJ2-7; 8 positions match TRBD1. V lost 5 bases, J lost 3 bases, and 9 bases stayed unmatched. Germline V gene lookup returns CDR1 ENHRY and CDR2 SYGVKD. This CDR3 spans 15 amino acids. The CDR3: CAISIQGVSFYEQYF. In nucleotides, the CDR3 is TGTGCCATCAGTATACAGGGGGTAAGCTTCTACGAGCAGTACTTC.

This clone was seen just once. The CDR3: CASSMSRGGTGELFF. In DNA, the CDR3 is TGTGCCAGTAGTATGAGTAGGGGTGGCACCGGGGAGCTGTTTTTT. V is TRBV19 and J is TRBJ2-2; possible D gene TRBD1, 5 bases. Trimming pared 3 bases from V and 4 bases from J, leaving 12 bases between. Germline-derived CDR1 and CDR2 are LNHDA and SQIVND (reference sequence). The CDR3 sequence is 15 residues long.

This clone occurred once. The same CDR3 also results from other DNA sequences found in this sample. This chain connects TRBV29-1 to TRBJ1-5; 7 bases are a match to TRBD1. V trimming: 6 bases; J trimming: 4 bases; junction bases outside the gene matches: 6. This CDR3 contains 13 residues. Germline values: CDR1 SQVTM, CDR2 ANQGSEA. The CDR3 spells CSVTTGVNQPQHF. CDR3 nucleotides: TGCAGCGTGACAACAGGGGTTAATCAGCCCCAGCATTTT.

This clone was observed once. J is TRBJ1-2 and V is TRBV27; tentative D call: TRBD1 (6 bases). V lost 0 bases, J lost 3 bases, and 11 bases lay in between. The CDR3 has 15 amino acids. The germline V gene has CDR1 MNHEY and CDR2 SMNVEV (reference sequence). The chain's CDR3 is CASSLSATGYYGYTF. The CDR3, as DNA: TGTGCCAGCAGTTTATCGGCGACAGGTTACTATGGCTACACCTTC.

CDR3 amino acids: CASSQEGSSTGELFF. The DNA of the CDR3 is TGTGCCAGCAGCCAAGAGGGCAGTAGCACCGGGGAGCTGTTTTTT. The rearrangement joins TRBV4-2 to TRBJ2-2; D not certain. The V end was cut by 0 bases, the J end by 4 bases, with 9 bases between. Germline loops: CDR1 LGHNA, CDR2 YNFKEQ. The CDR3 extends over 15 amino acids.

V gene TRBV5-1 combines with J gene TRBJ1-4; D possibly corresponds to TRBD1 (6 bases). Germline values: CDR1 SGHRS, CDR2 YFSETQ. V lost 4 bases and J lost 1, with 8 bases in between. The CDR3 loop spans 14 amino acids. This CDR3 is CASSLDRTNEKLFF. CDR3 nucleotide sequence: TGCGCCAGCAGCCTGGACAGAACTAATGAAAAACTGTTTTTT.

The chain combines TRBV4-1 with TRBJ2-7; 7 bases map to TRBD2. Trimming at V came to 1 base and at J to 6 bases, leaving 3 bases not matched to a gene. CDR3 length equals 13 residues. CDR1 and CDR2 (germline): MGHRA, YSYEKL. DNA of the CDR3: TGCGCCAGCAGCCAAGCTAGGGAGGGCGAGCAGTACTTC. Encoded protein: CASSQAREGEQYF.

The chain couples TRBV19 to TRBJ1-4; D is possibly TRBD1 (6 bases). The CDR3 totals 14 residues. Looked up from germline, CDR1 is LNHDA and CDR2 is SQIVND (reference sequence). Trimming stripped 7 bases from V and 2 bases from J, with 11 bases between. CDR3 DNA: TGTGCCAGTAACGGTGACAGGACTAATGAAAAACTGTTTTTT. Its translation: CASNGDRTNEKLFF.

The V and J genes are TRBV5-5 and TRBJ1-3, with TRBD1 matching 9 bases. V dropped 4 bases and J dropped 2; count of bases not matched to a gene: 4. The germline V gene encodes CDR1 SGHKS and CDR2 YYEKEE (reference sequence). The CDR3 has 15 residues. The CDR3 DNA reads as TGTGCCAGCAGCAACGGACAGGGGACTGGAAACACCATATATTTT. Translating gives CASSNGQGTGNTIYF.

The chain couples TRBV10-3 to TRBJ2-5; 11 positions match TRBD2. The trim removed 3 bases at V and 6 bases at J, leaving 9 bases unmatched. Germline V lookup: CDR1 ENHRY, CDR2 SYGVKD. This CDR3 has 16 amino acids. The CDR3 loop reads CAISDGGLAEKQTQYF. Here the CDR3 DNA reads TGTGCCATCAGTGATGGGGGACTAGCGGAAAAACAGACCCAGTACTTC.